This T cell receptor beta chain was retrieved from a study of CD4 and CD8 cells across lung adenocarcinoma regions. Using its own MiXCR run on the PCR reads, TCRdb lists one record per CDR3 protein. This table has tens of thousands of distinct CDR3 sequences, about half appearing once. Donors had localized lung adenocarcinoma, a non-small cell lung cancer. CDR1 and CDR2 from the germline V gene are MNHEY and SMNVEV (reference sequence). There are 16 residues in the CDR3. The chain links TRBV27 to TRBJ2-5, with D tentatively TRBD1 or TRBD2 (5 bases each). The J call may be wrong; the DNA end is better matched by TRBJ2-7. The sequence was collected from a female donor with lung adenocarcinoma. The CD4 and CD8 labels of this study may be unreliable. The sample was CD8+ T cells from the center of a lung tumor. The CDR3: CASSFLGDPFSGEQYF. The CDR3 bases are TGTGCCAGCAGTTTCCTAGGGGACCCATTCTCTGGCGAGCAGTACTTC.